This TCR beta chain emerged from a study of CD8 T cells in Susac syndrome (dated by TCRdb to the late 2010s). For the study in its entirety: Of the Susac syndrome patients who were sequenced, roughly 6 had clinically active disease and eight or nine were in clinical remission. The study used repertoire sequencing to test whether antigen drove CD8+ T cell activation and differentiation in Susac syndrome. CD8+ T cell repertoire clonality was compared between more than 9 healthy donors, approximately 14 Susac syndrome patients and 15 multiple sclerosis patients. At blood withdrawal, Susac syndrome patients were therapy-naive, treated with corticosteroids (with IVIg additionally given to some), or treated with IVIg alone. Points the paper makes about the study in general: Clonal expansion was seen in Susac syndrome CD8+ repertoires, peaking in CD8+ TEMRA cells and being greater in clinically active patients than in remitting ones. The number of individuals in the TCR sequencing and HLA analysis was recognized as being relatively small. In the total CD8+ and CD8+ TEMRA repertoires, approximately 16 and five Susac-specific public clones, respectively, were identified.

A remark on this clonotype: What antigen it recognizes has not been identified. The record has no base qualities; no much larger clone is one base away.

The CDR3 runs 15 residues from the cysteine to the phenylalanine. Only the CDR3 region is kept as DNA, spanning 45 bases read in frame from base 1. CDR1 KGHSH and CDR2 LQKENI are derived from the germline V gene. At the junction V is shortened by 3 bases and J by 6 bases; bases outside the gene matches: 9. Peripheral blood CD8+ and CD4+ T cells from healthy donors, Susac syndrome patients and multiple sclerosis patients were profiled using high-throughput TCR beta sequencing. Susac syndrome patients met recently defined diagnostic criteria for definite or probable disease. Bulk CD8+ and CD4+ T cells were purified by magnetic negative isolation, while CD8+ TEMRA cells were enriched using FACS. Blood was collected in EDTA tubes and processed within 24 hours, with PBMCs isolated through density gradient centrifugation. PBMCs intended for TCR sequencing were frozen in liquid nitrogen and were later thawed in a 37 degrees C water bath. Purity of sorted or isolated CD4+, CD8+ and CD8+ TEMRA cells was at least 90%.

RNA was extracted using the RNeasy kit, and about 0.45 to 1 ug of the RNA was reverse transcribed with random hexamers. The immunoSEQ multiplex PCR assay, covering 54 Vbeta and 13 Jbeta segments, was used to amplify TCR beta CDR3 regions. To correct PCR amplification bias, a synthetic template baseline was used for both primer optimization and computational correction. Per the source publication's procedure: Reads were annotated to V, D and J genes according to IMGT and were analyzed with immunoSEQ Analyzer, with only productive sequences retained. Clonality was calculated as one minus the Shannon entropy normalized by log2 of the number of productive unique sequences. For each patient and control, public and private clones were evaluated within the 100 most prevalent clones. Susac-specific clones were defined as absent from healthy and MS cohorts, 1052 published viral clones and other ImmuneACCESS disease sequences. The public reads were run again by TCRdb, first through fastp at Q25 and then through MiXCR, and only productive beta chains were kept. Each record represents a unique CDR3 protein, reported with the most common genes and DNA among its rows. These V and J calls rely on TCRdb rather than the paper's analysis. The sample data list 100,000 to 150,000 distinct CDR3 sequences, and around 94% of these were observed just once. The ten largest clones add up to 0.21% of the sample.

Sequencing was performed on CD8+ T cells from PBMCs. The sequence was collected from a human donor with Susac syndrome. Rearrangement joined TRBV18 to TRBJ2-7; TRBD2 aligns with 9 central bases. The CDR3 here reads CASSPSGGSYGEQYF. DNA sequence: TGTGCCAGCTCACCTAGCGGGGGCTCATACGGCGAGCAGTACTTC.